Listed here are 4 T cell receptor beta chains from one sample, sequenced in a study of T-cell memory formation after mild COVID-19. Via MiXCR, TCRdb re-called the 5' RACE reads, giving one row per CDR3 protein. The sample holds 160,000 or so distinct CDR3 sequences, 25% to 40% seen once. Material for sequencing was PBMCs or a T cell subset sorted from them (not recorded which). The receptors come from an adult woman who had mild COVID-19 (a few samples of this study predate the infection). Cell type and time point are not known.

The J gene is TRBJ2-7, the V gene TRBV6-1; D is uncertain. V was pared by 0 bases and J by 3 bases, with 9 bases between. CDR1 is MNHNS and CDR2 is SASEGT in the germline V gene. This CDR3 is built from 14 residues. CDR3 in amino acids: CASSEAGNYYEQYF. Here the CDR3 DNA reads TGTGCCAGCAGTGAAGCAGGCAACTACTACGAGCAGTACTTC.

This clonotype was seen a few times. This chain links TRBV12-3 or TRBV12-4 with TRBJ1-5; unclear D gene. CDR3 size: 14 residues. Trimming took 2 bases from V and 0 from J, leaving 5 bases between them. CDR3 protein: CASSLTYSNQPQHF. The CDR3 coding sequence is TGTGCCAGCAGTTTAACATATAGCAATCAGCCCCAGCATTTT.

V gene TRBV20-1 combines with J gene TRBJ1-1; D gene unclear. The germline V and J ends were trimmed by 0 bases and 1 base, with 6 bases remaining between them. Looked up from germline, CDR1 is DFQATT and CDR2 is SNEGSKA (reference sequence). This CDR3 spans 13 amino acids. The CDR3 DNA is TGCAGTGCTAGAGATAGTAAGAACACTGAAGCTTTCTTT. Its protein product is CSARDSKNTEAFF.

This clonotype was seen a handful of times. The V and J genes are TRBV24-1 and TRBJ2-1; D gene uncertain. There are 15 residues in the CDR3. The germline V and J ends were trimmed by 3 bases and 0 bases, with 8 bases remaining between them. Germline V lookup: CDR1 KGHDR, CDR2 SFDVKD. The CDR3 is CATSDGLNSYNEQFF. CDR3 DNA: TGTGCCACCAGTGATGGGCTTAACTCCTACAATGAGCAGTTCTTC.